The 13 T cell receptor beta chains presented below share a single source sample, sequenced in a study of identical twins. TCRdb re-called the 5' RACE reads through MiXCR, storing one row per CDR3 protein. This sample has roughly 750,000 distinct CDR3 sequences, with 21% found just once. These records were also assigned to another study, of T cells expressing NK-cell markers.

Sample: PBMCs. All receptors come from a young woman in good health.

This sequence joins TRBV27 and TRBJ2-1; D possibly corresponds to TRBD2 (5 bases). Germline V gene lookup returns CDR1 MNHEY and CDR2 SMNVEV (reference sequence). The V gene lost 8 bases and the J gene lost 0 bases, with 8 bases spanning the gap. The CDR3 consists of 13 residues. The CDR3 reads CASRRASYNEQFF. The CDR3 DNA follows: TGTGCCAGCCGGCGGGCCTCCTACAATGAGCAGTTCTTC.

This clonotype was counted only a few times. This chain uses TRBV7-9 with TRBJ2-3; perhaps TRBD2 as D (5 bases). Germline V gives CDR1 SEHNR, CDR2 FQNEAQ (reference sequence). The CDR3 contains 14 residues. V dropped 3 bases and J dropped 2 bases, with 9 bases sitting between them. In DNA form, the CDR3 reads TGTGCCAGCAGCTTCGGGATCTCCACAGATACGCAGTATTTT. Residues: CASSFGISTDTQYF.

The rearrangement links TRBV7-3 to TRBJ2-7, with 8 bases identical to TRBD1. This CDR3 is 13 amino acids long. With 2 bases clipped from V and 6 bases from J, the junction kept 3 bases outside the gene matches. CDR1 is SGHTA, CDR2 FQGTGA, per germline. CDR3 sequence (DNA): TGTGCCAGCAGCTTAGTCAGGGGGCTCGAGCAGTACTTC. Translated, it gives CASSLVRGLEQYF.

This clonotype was observed a single time. The rearrangement uses TRBV20-1 and TRBJ2-7, with D unclear. Trimming took off 5 bases at V and 0 bases at J, with 11 bases between the two ends. CDR3 size: 13 residues. The V gene's germline CDR1 is DFQATT and CDR2 SNEGSKA (reference sequence). The DNA of the CDR3 is TGCAGTGCTCTAGACATAGACTCCTACGAGCAGTACTTC. This gives the protein CSALDIDSYEQYF.

This chain joins TRBV7-2 and TRBJ2-3; possibly TRBD2 for D (7 bases). The V end lost 6 bases, the J end lost 6 bases, and 19 bases lay between the germline ends. Germline V gene data show CDR1 as SGHTA and CDR2 as FQGNSA. The CDR3 extends over 15 amino acids. CDR3 in amino acids: CASSPEGGGGDTQYF. The CDR3 bases are TGTGCCAGCAGTCCCGAAGGGGGAGGGGGTGATACGCAGTATTTT.

The chain uses TRBV12-5 and TRBJ2-3; D is undetermined. Trimming left V 1 base short and J 6 bases short, with 11 bases between. From germline, CDR1 is LGHNT and CDR2 FRNRAP. This CDR3 region has 14 residues. As DNA, the CDR3 is TGTGCTAGTGGTTTGGACACGTCTTGGGATACGCAGTATTTT. As protein: CASGLDTSWDTQYF.

This clonotype was recorded many times. This rearrangement joins TRBV29-1 to TRBJ1-1; no clear D gene. The CDR3 length is 13 residues. The germline V gene has CDR1 SQVTM and CDR2 ANQGSEA. V was shortened by 2 bases and J by 1 base, with 8 bases between the two germline ends. The CDR3 coding sequence is TGCAGCGTTGAACAGGTGGGGAACACTGAAGCTTTCTTT. Protein: CSVEQVGNTEAFF.

This sequence joins TRBV12-3 or TRBV12-4 and TRBJ2-3; 9 bases align to TRBD2. J gave up 6 bases and V 2 bases, and 9 bases lay outside the gene matches. The CDR3 sequence is 16 residues long. The CDR3 DNA sequence: TGTGCCAGCAGTTTAATGGGCGGGGGGGCCTTCGATACGCAGTATTTT. It yields the protein CASSLMGGGAFDTQYF.

The gene calls are TRBV29-1 and TRBJ2-3; D is perhaps TRBD1 (6 bases). From germline, CDR1 is SQVTM and CDR2 ANQGSEA. V lost 5 bases and J 4 bases, leaving 13 bases between the germline ends. This CDR3 spans 13 amino acids. The CDR3 DNA sequence: TGCAGCGTTTGGGACATACCCCCAGATACGCAGTATTTT. Translation gives CSVWDIPPDTQYF.

The table lists this clonotype with a few counts. J is TRBJ2-5 and V is TRBV20-1; D is possibly TRBD1 (7 bases). The CDR3 contains 12 residues. Germline V gene data show CDR1 as DFQATT and CDR2 as SNEGSKA (reference sequence). Trimming took 5 bases from V and 6 from J, leaving 13 bases between them. CDR3 protein: CSASQGGKTQYF. The CDR3 DNA reads as TGCAGTGCTTCTCAGGGGGGAAAGACCCAGTACTTC.

The chain employs TRBV5-1 and TRBJ2-7; a possible D gene is TRBD1 (6 bases). This CDR3 has 12 residues. V dropped 4 bases and J dropped 10 bases, with 15 bases sitting between them. CDR1 is SGHRS and CDR2 is YFSETQ in the germline V gene. The CDR3: CASSTPPGQQYF. CDR3 in DNA: TGCGCCAGCAGCACGCCCCCGGGACAACAGTACTTC.

The V and J genes are TRBV20-1 and TRBJ2-1, with 11 bases that match TRBD2. Germline CDR1 and CDR2: DFQATT and SNEGSKA (reference sequence). After removal of 5 bases from V and 6 bases from J, the junction contained 12 bases not matched to a gene. The CDR3 spans 16 residues. CDR3 residues: CSAGEATGLAVNEQFF. In nucleotides, the CDR3 is TGCAGTGCTGGGGAAGCCACGGGACTAGCGGTCAATGAGCAGTTCTTC.

This clonotype was picked up a small number of times. V is TRBV6-5 and J is TRBJ2-1; unclear D gene. Germline CDR1 reads MNHEY; CDR2 reads SVGAGI. The CDR3 is 13 residues long. The germline V and J ends were trimmed by 1 base and 5 bases, with 6 bases remaining between them. The CDR3 coding sequence is TGTGCCAGCAGTTACTTCGTAAACAATGAGCAGTTCTTC. This encodes CASSYFVNNEQFF.